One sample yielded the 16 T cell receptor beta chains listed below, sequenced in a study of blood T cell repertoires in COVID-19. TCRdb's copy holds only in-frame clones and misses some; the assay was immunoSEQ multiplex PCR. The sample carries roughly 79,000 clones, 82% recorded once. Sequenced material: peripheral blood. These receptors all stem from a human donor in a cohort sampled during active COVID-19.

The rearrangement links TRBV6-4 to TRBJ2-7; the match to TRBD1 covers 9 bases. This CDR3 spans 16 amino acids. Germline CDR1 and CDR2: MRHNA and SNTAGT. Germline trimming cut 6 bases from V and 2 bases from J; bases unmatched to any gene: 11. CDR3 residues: CASSKRTRDRAYEQYF. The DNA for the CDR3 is TGTGCCAGCAGCAAACGAACCCGGGACAGGGCCTACGAGCAGTACTTC.

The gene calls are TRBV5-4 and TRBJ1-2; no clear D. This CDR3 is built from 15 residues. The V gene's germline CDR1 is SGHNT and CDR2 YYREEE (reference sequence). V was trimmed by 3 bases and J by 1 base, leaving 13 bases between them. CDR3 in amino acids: CASSSGKDGNYGYTF. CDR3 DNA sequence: TGTGCCAGCAGCTCGGGAAAGGACGGTAACTATGGCTACACCTTC.

The CDR3 DNA reads TGTGCCAGCAGCTTAAACAGGTTCTCTGGCTACACCTTC. Translation gives CASSLNRFSGYTF. The J gene is TRBJ1-2, the V gene TRBV7-2; the D gene is possibly TRBD1 (5 bases). Germline V lookup: CDR1 SGHTA, CDR2 FQGNSA. This CDR3 has 13 amino acids. V was cut by 2 bases and J by 7 bases, with 11 bases left in between.

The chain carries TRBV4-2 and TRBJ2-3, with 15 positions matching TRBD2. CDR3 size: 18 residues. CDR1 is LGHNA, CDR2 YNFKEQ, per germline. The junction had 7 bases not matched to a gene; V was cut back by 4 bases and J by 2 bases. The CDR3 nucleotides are TGTGCCAGCAGCCCGGGACTAGCGGGGGGCATTATCACAGATACGCAGTATTTT. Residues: CASSPGLAGGIITDTQYF.

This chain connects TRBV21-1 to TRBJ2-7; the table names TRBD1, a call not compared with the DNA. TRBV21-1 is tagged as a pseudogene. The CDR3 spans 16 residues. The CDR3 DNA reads TGTGCCAGCATCAGCGGGACAGGGGGTCGCTCCTACGAGCAGTACTTC. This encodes CASISGTGGRSYEQYF.

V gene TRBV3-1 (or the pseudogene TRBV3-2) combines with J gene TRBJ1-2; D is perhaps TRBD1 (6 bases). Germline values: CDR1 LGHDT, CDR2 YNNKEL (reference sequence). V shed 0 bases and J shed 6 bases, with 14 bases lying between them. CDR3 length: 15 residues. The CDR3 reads CASSQDGRGANGYTF. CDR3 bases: TGTGCCAGCAGCCAAGATGGACGGGGGGCTAATGGCTACACCTTC.

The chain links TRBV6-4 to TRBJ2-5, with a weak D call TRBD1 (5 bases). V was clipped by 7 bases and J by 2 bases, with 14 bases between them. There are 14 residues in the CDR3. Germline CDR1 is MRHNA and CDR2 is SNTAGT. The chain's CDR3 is CASNPHRRQETQYF. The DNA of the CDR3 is TGTGCCAGCAATCCTCACAGGAGACAAGAGACCCAGTACTTC.

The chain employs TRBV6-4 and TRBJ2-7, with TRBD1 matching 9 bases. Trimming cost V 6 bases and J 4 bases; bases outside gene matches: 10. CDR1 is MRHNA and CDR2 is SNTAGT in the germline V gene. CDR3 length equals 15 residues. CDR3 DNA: TGTGCCAGCAGAAACGGACAGGGGAAACGGTACGAGCAGTACTTC. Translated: CASRNGQGKRYEQYF.

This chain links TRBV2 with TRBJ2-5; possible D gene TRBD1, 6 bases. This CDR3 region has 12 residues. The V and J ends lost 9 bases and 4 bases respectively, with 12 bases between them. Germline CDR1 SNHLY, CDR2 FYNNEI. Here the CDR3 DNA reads TGTGCCAGTACCGGGACAACAGAGACCCAGTACTTC. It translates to CASTGTTETQYF. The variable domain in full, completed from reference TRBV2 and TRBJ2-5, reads EPEVTQTPSHQVTQMGQEVILRCVPISNHLYFYWYRQILGQKVEFLVSFYNNEISEKSEIFDDQFSVERPDGSNFTLKIRSTKLEDSAMYFCASTGTTETQYFGPGTRLLVL.

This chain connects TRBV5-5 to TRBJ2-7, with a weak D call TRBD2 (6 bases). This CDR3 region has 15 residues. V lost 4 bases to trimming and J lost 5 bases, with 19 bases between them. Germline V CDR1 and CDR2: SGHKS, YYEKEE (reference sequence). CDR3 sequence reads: CASSRGWTGEDEQYF. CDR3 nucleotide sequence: TGTGCCAGCAGCCGGGGCTGGACGGGGGAGGACGAGCAGTACTTC.

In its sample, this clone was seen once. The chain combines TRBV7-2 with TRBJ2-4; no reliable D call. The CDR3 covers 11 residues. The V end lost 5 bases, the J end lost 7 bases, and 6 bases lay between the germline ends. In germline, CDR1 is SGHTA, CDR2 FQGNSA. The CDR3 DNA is TGTGCCAGCAGCCCAGTGAACATTCAGTACTTC. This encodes CASSPVNIQYF.

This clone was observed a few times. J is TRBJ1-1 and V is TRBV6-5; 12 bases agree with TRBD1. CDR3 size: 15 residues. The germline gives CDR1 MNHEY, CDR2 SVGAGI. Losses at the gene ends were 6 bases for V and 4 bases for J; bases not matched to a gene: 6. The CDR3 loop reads CASRKGTGGVTEAFF. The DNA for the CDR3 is TGTGCCAGCAGGAAAGGGACAGGGGGCGTCACTGAAGCTTTCTTT.

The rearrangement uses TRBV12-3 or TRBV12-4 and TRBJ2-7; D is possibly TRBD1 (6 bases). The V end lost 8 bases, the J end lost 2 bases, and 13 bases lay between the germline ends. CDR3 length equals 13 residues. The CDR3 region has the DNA TGTGCCAGCGGCCAGACAGGAGCCTACGAGCAGTACTTC. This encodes CASGQTGAYEQYF.

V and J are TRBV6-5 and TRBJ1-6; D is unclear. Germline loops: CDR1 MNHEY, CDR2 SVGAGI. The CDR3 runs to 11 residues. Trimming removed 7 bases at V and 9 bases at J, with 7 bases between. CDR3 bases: TGTGCCAGCACTCGGGGTTCACCCCTCCACTTT. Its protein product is CASTRGSPLHF.

The CDR3 nucleotides are TGTGCCAGCAGCTTAGCGGGAAGACAGGGAAGGGAAAAACTGTTTTTT. This encodes CASSLAGRQGREKLFF. V gene TRBV7-2 combines with J gene TRBJ1-4, with 7 bases aligning to TRBD1. CDR3 length: 16 amino acids. V was pared by 0 bases and J by 8 bases, with 9 bases of the junction left unmatched. The germline CDR1 and CDR2 sequences are SGHTA and FQGNSA.

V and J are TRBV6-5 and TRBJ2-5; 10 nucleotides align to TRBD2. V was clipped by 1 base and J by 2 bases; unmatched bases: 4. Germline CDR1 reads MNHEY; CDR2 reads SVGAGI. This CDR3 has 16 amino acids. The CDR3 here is CASSYWTSGVQETQYF. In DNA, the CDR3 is TGTGCCAGCAGTTACTGGACTAGCGGCGTACAAGAGACCCAGTACTTC.